This T cell receptor beta chain was retrieved from a study of T cells after yellow fever vaccination. This clonotype was seen at least ten times. The V gene's germline CDR1 is MNHEY and CDR2 SVGAGI. The junction had 9 bases not matched to a gene; V was cut back by 0 bases and J by 1 base. CDR3 length: 19 amino acids. TCRdb recomputed calls from the 5' RACE reads with MiXCR, one row per CDR3 protein. Of more than 250,000 distinct CDR3 sequences detected, around 7% appear once; the ten largest clones hold 18%. The chain carries TRBV6-5 and TRBJ2-3, with 11 positions matching TRBD2. This sample comprised PBMCs, obtained about 49 days after the first yellow fever vaccination. This clonotype was obtained from a young man who received the YFV17D yellow fever vaccine. The CDR3 DNA reads TGTGCCAGCAGTTACTCGATAGCGGGGGGGCAAATTCGCACAGATACGCAGTATTTT. As protein: CASSYSIAGGQIRTDTQYF.